This note documents a single TCR beta chain sequence. The source of the sample is a study of early T cells in non-severe SARS-CoV-2 infection. Overall study context: Sequencing input comprised bulk RNA from unsorted whole blood; chain pairing was not available.

Each cDNA molecule carried a unique molecular identifier. TCRdb reprocessed the 5' RACE reads with MiXCR, giving one entry per CDR3 protein. Among around 83,000 distinct CDR3 sequences listed, about 12% were seen once. CDR3 length: 16 residues. Germline lookup yields CDR1 SGHRS and CDR2 YFSETQ. The V gene lost 4 bases and the J gene lost 0 bases, with 14 bases spanning the gap. The chain carries TRBV5-1 and TRBJ1-3; D call uncertain. This clonotype originated in an adult who was a healthcare worker with PCR-confirmed SARS-CoV-2 infection or an uninfected control (not recorded which). Sequenced here: whole blood, sampled at baseline. The CDR3 nucleotides read TGCGCCAGCAGCCCCGGCGAAGGGCTCTCTGGAAACACCATATATTTT. Translation: CASSPGEGLSGNTIYF.